This T cell receptor beta chain was captured by sequencing in a study of shared clonotypes between healthy human individuals. The repertoire was sequenced with immunoSEQ multiplex PCR; TCRdb's copy has only in-frame clones and lacks some. The sample has some 1.5 million clones, approximately 96% seen once. The CDR3 spans 17 residues. Germline V gives CDR1 SGHRS, CDR2 YFSETQ. V was trimmed by 4 bases and J by 2 bases, leaving 20 bases between them. This TCR derives from a man in his thirties or forties in good health. This chain joins TRBV5-1 and TRBJ2-3; the D gene could be TRBD1 or TRBD2 (5 bases each). The material sequenced was naive CD4+ T cells sorted from blood. Subset: CD45RA+ positively selected. Here the CDR3 reads CASSRDLAVGSTDTQYF. CDR3 coding DNA: TGCGCCAGCAGCCGGGACCTAGCCGTGGGATCCACAGATACGCAGTATTTT. The full variable domain, completed using reference TRBV5-1 and TRBJ2-3, is KAGVTQTPRYLIKTRGQQVTLSCSPISGHRSVSWYQQTPGQGLQFLFEYFSETQRNKGNFPGRFSGRQFSNSRSEMNVSTLELGDSALYLCASSRDLAVGSTDTQYFGPGTRLTVL.